These T cell receptor beta chains were read from a single sample in a study of shared clonotypes between healthy human individuals. TCRdb keeps only in-frame clones here, not all; method: immunoSEQ multiplex PCR. The sample holds fewer than 550,000 clones; 75% to 80% are singletons and the top ten take around 12%. Source material: PBMCs. Receptors originate from a woman between 35 and 50 years old in good health. Some clones in this sample may be carry-over from other donors' samples. Both conserved end residues are part of each CDR3. The D gene is left open where the match is weak. A row's size may be missing; if present it is once, few, many or a size class.

clone_size	v_call	d_call	j_call	cdr3_nt	cdr3_aa
NA	TRBV7-2	NA	TRBJ1-2	TGTGCCAGCAGCTCGGGACGGAACTATGGCTACACCTTC	CASSSGRNYGYTF
NA	TRBV10-3	TRBD2	TRBJ2-7	TGTGCCATCAGTGAGACGGGACTAGCGAGCTCCTACGAGCAGTACTTC	CAISETGLASSYEQYF
NA	TRBV5-5	NA	TRBJ2-5	TGTGCCAGCAGCTTGCGAGGGGTTCAAGAGACCCAGTACTTC	CASSLRGVQETQYF
many	TRBV7-2	NA	TRBJ2-5	TGTGCCAGCAGCTCGTCCGGGACCAGCATACTCCGAGTGGAGACCCAGTACTTC	CASSSSGTSILRVETQYF
NA	TRBV28	TRBD1	TRBJ1-1	TGTGCCAGCAGTTTACTTCCGGGACAGGGGGGCACTGAAGCTTTCTTT	CASSLLPGQGGTEAFF
once	TRBV28	TRBD2	TRBJ2-3	TGTGCCAGCAGGAACTTAGCGGGAGGGCTAGCAGATACGCAGTATTTT	CASRNLAGGLADTQYF
NA	TRBV7-9	NA	TRBJ2-3	TGTGCCAGCAGCCGAGGTCCCCTATCCACAGATACGCAGTATTTT	CASSRGPLSTDTQYF
NA	TRBV5-1	NA	TRBJ1-1	TGCGCCAGCAGCATTGAGCGTTTGGGGAAAGAAGCTTTCTTT	CASSIERLGKEAFF
NA	TRBV18	TRBD1	TRBJ2-2	TGTGCCAGCTCACCACAACAGGGGGACACCGGGGAGCTGTTTTTT	CASSPQQGDTGELFF
NA	TRBV29-1	NA	TRBJ2-5	TGCAGCGTTGAAGTACCCCCCTGGGAGACCCAGTACTTC	CSVEVPPWETQYF
few	TRBV6-5	NA	TRBJ2-2	TGTGCCAGCAGTGAAGTTGCGGACACCGGGGAGCTGTTTTTT	CASSEVADTGELFF
NA	TRBV18	NA	TRBJ2-7	TGTGCCAGCTCACCCTTAAATTCCTACGAGCAGTACTTC	CASSPLNSYEQYF
NA	TRBV7-3	NA	TRBJ2-7	TGTGCCAGCAGCTCCATTTTACGAGGGGAGCAGTACTTC	CASSSILRGEQYF
NA	TRBV7-2	NA	TRBJ2-1	TGTGCCAGCATCTGGATAGGGCACAATGAGCAGTTCTTC	CASIWIGHNEQFF
once	TRBV6-6	NA	TRBJ2-2	TGTGCCAGCGCGGGGACGAACACCGGGGAGCTGTTTTTT	CASAGTNTGELFF
NA	TRBV21-1	NA	TRBJ1-2	TGTGCCAGCAGCAGCCGACTTTATGGCTACACCTTC	CASSSRLYGYTF
NA	TRBV19	NA	TRBJ2-1	TGTGCCAGTAGTATCCAGCGGGCGACCAATGAGCAGTTCTTC	CASSIQRATNEQFF
NA	TRBV7-3	NA	TRBJ2-3	TGTGCCAGCAGCTTAAGTGGAAGCACAGATACGCAGTATTTT	CASSLSGSTDTQYF
NA	TRBV7-9	TRBD1	TRBJ1-1	TGTGCCAGCAGCAACACAGGGGAGGGGACTGAAGCTTTCTTT	CASSNTGEGTEAFF
NA	TRBV30	TRBD2	TRBJ2-1	TGTGCCGCTGGACTAGCGGGGGCAATGAGGAAGTTCTTC	CAAGLAGAMRKFF
NA	TRBV29-1	NA	TRBJ1-2	TGCAGCGTCGCGGGGGGGATCTATGGCTACACCTTC	CSVAGGIYGYTF
NA	TRBV29-1	TRBD2	TRBJ2-1	TGCAGCGTTGAAGAAGGCCCTAGCGGGCCCCTTTCATACAATGAGCAGTTCTTC	CSVEEGPSGPLSYNEQFF
many	TRBV5-1	NA	TRBJ1-6	TGCGCCAGCAGCTTTTACAGCCTGAATTCACCCCTCCACTTT	CASSFYSLNSPLHF
NA	TRBV25-1	TRBD1	TRBJ1-1	TGTGCCAGCCACACAATCAGGGGGGGAAACACTGAAGCTTTCTTT	CASHTIRGGNTEAFF
NA	TRBV28	TRBD1	TRBJ1-2	TGTGCCAGCAGTCAGACAGGGGCCGTCCGATATGGCTACACCTTC	CASSQTGAVRYGYTF
NA	TRBV7-2	NA	TRBJ2-1	TGTGCCAGCAGCTCTCGTGGACAAAGCTCCTACAATGAGCAGTTCTTC	CASSSRGQSSYNEQFF
NA	TRBV28	TRBD1	TRBJ1-6	TGTGCCAGCAGTTCCGCCCGGGACAGTTATAATTCACCCCTCCACTTT	CASSSARDSYNSPLHF
few	TRBV29-1	TRBD2	TRBJ2-2	TGCAGCGTTGAAGATCATATAGCGGGAGACACCGGGGAGCTGTTTTTT	CSVEDHIAGDTGELFF
NA	TRBV7-8	NA	TRBJ1-4	TGTGCCAGCAGCTTAGCGGTCAGGGTGGCCCAGAACAAACTGTTTTTT	CASSLAVRVAQNKLFF
NA	TRBV5-1	TRBD1	TRBJ2-5	TGCGCCAGCAGCGCCGGGACAGGGGGTCAAGAGACCCAGTACTTC	CASSAGTGGQETQYF
NA	TRBV5-1	TRBD1	TRBJ1-3	TGCGCCAGCAGCGCAGGGACAGTCTCTGGAAACACCATATATTTT	CASSAGTVSGNTIYF
NA	TRBV14	TRBD1	TRBJ2-6	TGTGCCAGCAGTCTCCTGGGACAGGGAAGTGCTGGGGCCAACGTCCTGACTTTC	CASSLLGQGSAGANVLTF
NA	TRBV10-2	TRBD2	TRBJ2-7	TGCGCCAGCAGAGCGGGGCAGAACTACGAGCAGTACTTC	CASRAGQNYEQYF
NA	TRBV28	NA	TRBJ2-5	TGTGCCAGCAGTTTAGCCTTAGGACAAGAGACCCAGTACTTC	CASSLALGQETQYF
NA	TRBV7-9	TRBD1	TRBJ2-1	TGTGCCAGCAGCTTATTGGGACAGACTTACAATGAGCAGTTCTTC	CASSLLGQTYNEQFF
NA	TRBV5-4	NA	TRBJ2-5	TGTGCCAGCAGCTTGGGGCGACTAGGTTTCCAAGAGACCCAGTACTTC	CASSLGRLGFQETQYF
NA	TRBV7-2	NA	TRBJ1-5	TGTGCCAGCAGCTTGTGGCAGGGTGCCCAGCCCCAGCATTTT	CASSLWQGAQPQHF
NA	TRBV5-1	NA	TRBJ1-1	TGCGCCAGCAGCTTGGAGGGCGCAAACACTGAAGCTTTCTTT	CASSLEGANTEAFF
once	TRBV2	NA	TRBJ2-2	TGTGCCAGCAACCCTGACAGAAACGGGGAGCTGTTTTTT	CASNPDRNGELFF
NA	TRBV15	NA	TRBJ1-4	TGTGCCACCAGCCCCAGATCTGAAAAACTGTTTTTT	CATSPRSEKLFF
NA	TRBV5-1	NA	TRBJ2-3	TGCGCCAGCAGCTTGGTTTACCCCCCCCTGGGTACGCAGTATTTT	CASSLVYPPLGTQYF
NA	TRBV29-1	TRBD1	TRBJ2-2	TGCAGCGTGGCCGGGACAGGGAGTACGAACACCGGGGAGCTGTTTTTT	CSVAGTGSTNTGELFF
NA	TRBV29-1	TRBD1	TRBJ1-2	TGCAGCGTCGGGACAGGGGGGGTGTATGGCTACACCTTC	CSVGTGGVYGYTF
NA	TRBV27	NA	TRBJ1-5	TGTGCCAGCAGTTCTTTAAATAGCAATCAGCCCCAGCATTTT	CASSSLNSNQPQHF
NA	TRBV27	TRBD1	TRBJ2-1	TGTGCCAGCAGGAACCGGGACAGTAACAATGAGCAGTTCTTC	CASRNRDSNNEQFF
few	TRBV7-2	TRBD1	TRBJ2-1	TGTGCCAGCAGCCCCCAGGGACAGGCCTACAATGAGCAGTTCTTC	CASSPQGQAYNEQFF
NA	TRBV29-1	TRBD2	TRBJ2-1	TGCAGCGTTCGGCTAGCGGGAGTCTATGAGCAGTTCTTC	CSVRLAGVYEQFF
NA	TRBV7-4	NA	TRBJ1-5	TGTGCCAGCAGCTTGAGGCGGAACTATCAGCCCCAGCATTTT	CASSLRRNYQPQHF
NA	TRBV5-4	TRBD2	TRBJ2-2	TGTGCCAGCAGCAGGTCTAGCGGGAGGGCCGGCGGGGAGCTGTTTTTT	CASSRSSGRAGGELFF
few	TRBV28	NA	TRBJ1-1	TGTGCCAGCATTAAACAGCCGTACACTGAAGCTTTCTTT	CASIKQPYTEAFF
NA	TRBV7-8	NA	TRBJ1-5	TGTGCCAGCAGCTTACAACGGACAGTCCTTCCCCAGCATTTT	CASSLQRTVLPQHF
NA	TRBV6-4	TRBD2	TRBJ2-2	TGTGCCAGCAGTGACTCAGCGGGAGGGCCTGGCACCGGGGAGCTGTTTTTT	CASSDSAGGPGTGELFF
once	TRBV7-9	NA	TRBJ1-1	TGTGCCAGCAGCTTCCCCAGGGACATGAACACTGAAGCTTTCTTT	CASSFPRDMNTEAFF